Each of the 24 T cell receptor beta chains below was sequenced from the same sample in a study of cytomegalovirus exposure and HLA in healthy donors. The primer mix had 60 Vbeta and 13 Jbeta primers. TCRdb's copy holds only in-frame clones and misses some; the assay was immunoSEQ multiplex PCR. This sample has around 210,000 clones; roughly 80% occur once, and the top ten carry 1.7%. The material sequenced was PBMCs. The source of these receptors is a man aged 50-59 years in good health and CMV-seronegative.

The J gene is TRBJ2-3, the V gene TRBV7-3; tentatively, D is TRBD1 (6 bases). Germline assignment: CDR1 SGHTA and CDR2 FQGTGA. This CDR3 is 15 amino acids long. Trimming shortened V by 5 bases and J by 4 bases, and 16 bases separated the two germline ends. CDR3 nucleotide sequence: TGTGCCAGCAGCCCCAGGGGAAGTTCGGCAGATACGCAGTATTTT. Its protein product is CASSPRGSSADTQYF.

This chain links TRBV14 with TRBJ2-1, with D maybe TRBD2 (6 bases). The V gene lost 4 bases and the J gene lost 7 bases, with 11 bases spanning the gap. The V gene's germline CDR1 is SGHDN and CDR2 FVKESK. There are 13 residues in the CDR3. The CDR3 loop is CASSRSSVNEQFF. DNA for the CDR3: TGTGCCAGCAGCCGCTCTAGCGTAAATGAGCAGTTCTTC.

The rearrangement joins TRBV2 to TRBJ1-1; TRBD1 might be the D (5 bases). V lost 4 bases and J 7 bases, leaving 13 bases between the germline ends. There are 13 residues in the CDR3. Germline V gene sequence: CDR1 SNHLY, CDR2 FYNNEI. The CDR3 is CASSGAGQNEAFF. CDR3 sequence (DNA): TGTGCCAGCAGTGGTGCAGGGCAAAATGAAGCTTTCTTT.

The rearrangement uses TRBV2 and TRBJ1-2; D gene unclear. CDR3 length equals 13 residues. Germline CDR1 reads SNHLY; CDR2 reads FYNNEI. V was shortened by 7 bases and J by 0 bases, with 9 bases between the two germline ends. CDR3 residues: CASKASSNYGYTF. CDR3 sequence (DNA): TGTGCCAGCAAAGCTTCCTCTAACTATGGCTACACCTTC.

This clone was observed a few times. This sequence joins TRBV28 and TRBJ2-7; TRBD1 agrees at 7 bases. The junction had 4 bases not matched to a gene; V was cut back by 4 bases and J by 1 base. Germline V CDR1 and CDR2: MDHEN, SYDVKM. The CDR3 has 14 amino acids. For the CDR3, the DNA is TGTGCCAGCAGTTCGACAGGGATTTCCTACGAGCAGTACTTC. Its protein is CASSSTGISYEQYF.

This clone has a handful of counts. The rearrangement joins TRBV10-3 to TRBJ1-3; D not resolved. This CDR3 is built from 13 residues. V gave up 6 bases and J gave up 2 bases, with 8 bases separating them. Germline V gene data show CDR1 as ENHRY and CDR2 as SYGVKD. As DNA, the CDR3 is TGTGCCATCAGCCCCGTTCCTGGAAACACCATATATTTT. Translation gives CAISPVPGNTIYF.

V gene TRBV4-2 combines with J gene TRBJ2-3, with 7 bases lining up with TRBD2. There are 13 residues in the CDR3. V was pared by 6 bases and J by 2 bases, with 2 bases of the junction left unmatched. CDR1 and CDR2 from the germline V gene are LGHNA and YNFKEQ. Here the CDR3 reads CASRAGDTDTQYF. CDR3 bases: TGTGCCAGCAGGGCGGGGGACACAGATACGCAGTATTTT.

The chain uses TRBV7-6 and TRBJ2-1, with D perhaps matching TRBD2 (5 bases). V dropped 2 bases and J dropped 7 bases, with 15 bases sitting between them. CDR3 length: 15 residues. Per germline, CDR1 SGHVS and CDR2 FNYEAQ. CDR3 region: CASSLTSERVNEQFF. As DNA, the CDR3 is TGTGCCAGCAGCTTAACTAGTGAGCGAGTAAATGAGCAGTTCTTC.

The chain links TRBV18 to TRBJ2-6; 7 nucleotides match TRBD1. The CDR3 sequence is 19 residues long. The J segment lost 4 bases and the V segment lost 3 bases, leaving 15 bases of the junction unmatched. Germline assignment: CDR1 KGHSH and CDR2 LQKENI. The CDR3 sequence: CASSPLPGQISRGANVLTF. CDR3 DNA sequence: TGTGCCAGCTCACCGTTACCGGGACAGATTTCCCGCGGGGCCAACGTCCTGACTTTC. The whole variable domain, remainder taken from reference TRBV18 and TRBJ2-6, is NAGVMQNPRHLVRRRGQEARLRCSPMKGHSHVYWYRQLPEEGLKFMVYLQKENIIDESGMPKERFSAEFPKEGPSILRIQQVVRGDSAAYFCASSPLPGQISRGANVLTFGAGSRLTVL.

The chain's CDR3 is CASSPVMTGTMDEQYF. The CDR3 DNA follows: TGTGCCAGCAGCCCCGTTATGACGGGTACTATGGACGAGCAGTACTTC. The gene calls are TRBV9 and TRBJ2-7; unclear D gene. This CDR3 comprises 16 residues. Trimming stripped 4 bases from V and 5 bases from J, with 22 bases between. From germline, CDR1 is SGDLS and CDR2 YYNGEE.

The J gene is TRBJ1-2, the V gene TRBV7-9, with D tentatively TRBD1 (6 bases). Trimming stripped 5 bases from V and 0 bases from J, with 13 bases between. The CDR3 has 15 residues. The V gene's germline CDR1 is SEHNR and CDR2 FQNEAQ (reference sequence). The CDR3 DNA reads TGTGCCAGCAGCCGAGAAACAGGGTCTAACTATGGCTACACCTTC. The encoded protein is CASSRETGSNYGYTF.

The chain recombines TRBV18 with TRBJ1-2; maybe TRBD1 (5 bases). CDR3 size: 13 residues. V dropped 6 bases and J dropped 8 bases, with 16 bases sitting between them. Germline-derived CDR1 and CDR2 are KGHSH and LQKENI. CDR3 DNA sequence: TGTGCCAGCTCGGCCGGGACTCAGAGAGGCTACACCTTC. This encodes CASSAGTQRGYTF.

V usage is TRBV11-2 and J usage is TRBJ2-5; 8 bases are a match to TRBD1. With the DNA end fitting TRBJ2-7 better, the J assignment may be wrong. The CDR3 runs to 15 residues. Germline CDR1 reads SGHAT; CDR2 reads FQNNGV. In DNA form, the CDR3 reads TGTGCCAGCAGATCGGACAGGGCGTTTCTCCACGAGCAGTACTTC. This gives the protein CASRSDRAFLHEQYF.

The chain joins TRBV4-1 to TRBJ2-1, with 9 bases lining up with TRBD2. The CDR3 spans 15 residues. CDR1 MGHRA and CDR2 YSYEKL come from the germline V gene. J was trimmed by 2 bases and V by 1 base; bases with no gene match: 0. CDR3 nucleotide sequence: TGCGCCAGCAGCCAAGGGACTAGCGCCTACAATGAGCAGTTCTTC. Its protein is CASSQGTSAYNEQFF.

This chain joins TRBV27 and TRBJ1-1; no firm D call. Trimming cost V 5 bases and J 1 base, with 14 bases left between them. Germline loops: CDR1 MNHEY, CDR2 SMNVEV (reference sequence). The CDR3 has 15 residues. CDR3 sequence reads: CASSPHPPGNTEAFF. In DNA, the CDR3 is TGTGCCAGCAGTCCCCACCCCCCAGGGAACACTGAAGCTTTCTTT.

The V and J genes are TRBV2 and TRBJ2-3; D unclear. Germline loops: CDR1 SNHLY, CDR2 FYNNEI. V lost 4 bases to trimming and J lost 1 base, with 6 bases between them. The CDR3 has 13 residues. CDR3 sequence: CASSAFGTDTQYF. The CDR3 nucleotides are TGTGCCAGCAGTGCTTTTGGCACAGATACGCAGTATTTT. The complete variable domain, with remaining parts taken from reference TRBV2 and TRBJ2-3, reads EPEVTQTPSHQVTQMGQEVILRCVPISNHLYFYWYRQILGQKVEFLVSFYNNEISEKSEIFDDQFSVERPDGSNFTLKIRSTKLEDSAMYFCASSAFGTDTQYFGPGTRLTVL.

The rearrangement links TRBV5-1 to TRBJ1-1; possibly TRBD1 for D (6 bases). The CDR3 spans 14 residues. Looked up from germline, CDR1 is SGHRS and CDR2 is YFSETQ. Trimming shortened V by 4 bases and J by 5 bases, and 15 bases separated the two germline ends. In DNA, the CDR3 is TGCGCCAGCAGCCTCGTAGACAGGTTTACTGAAGCTTTCTTT. Amino acid sequence: CASSLVDRFTEAFF.

This chain joins TRBV19 and TRBJ2-1; 7 nucleotides match TRBD2. Germline V gives CDR1 LNHDA, CDR2 SQIVND (reference sequence). J gave up 0 bases and V 8 bases, and 10 bases lay outside the gene matches. This CDR3 has 16 residues. CDR3 sequence: CASSFSGGFSYNEQFF. DNA for the CDR3: TGTGCCAGTTCGTTTTCGGGAGGATTCTCCTACAATGAGCAGTTCTTC.

V usage is TRBV4-1 and J usage is TRBJ1-5, with D perhaps matching TRBD1 (5 bases). CDR1 and CDR2 from the germline V gene are MGHRA and YSYEKL. The CDR3 runs to 16 residues. The V and J ends lost 0 bases and 6 bases respectively, with 15 bases between them. CDR3 nucleotide sequence: TGCGCCAGCAGCCAAGAATGGGCAGGGATGGGTCAGCCCCAGCATTTT. Its protein product is CASSQEWAGMGQPQHF.

This clone was picked up a small number of times. The V and J genes are TRBV14 and TRBJ2-7; the D is unclear. The germline V gene encodes CDR1 SGHDN and CDR2 FVKESK. CDR3 length: 13 amino acids. With 2 bases removed from V and 7 bases from J, the gap between germline ends came to 12 bases. The CDR3 loop is CASSQQAWSEQYF. CDR3 nucleotides: TGTGCCAGCAGCCAACAAGCATGGTCAGAGCAGTACTTC.

The chain joins TRBV28 to TRBJ2-7; 10 nucleotides align to TRBD1. The CDR3 extends over 13 amino acids. Germline CDR1 MDHEN, CDR2 SYDVKM. V shed 7 bases, J shed 5 bases, and the junction held 5 bases outside the gene matches. Here the CDR3 reads CASTGTGDDEQYF. Written as DNA, the CDR3 is TGTGCCAGCACCGGGACAGGGGACGACGAGCAGTACTTC.

This chain uses TRBV7-2 with TRBJ2-1, with a tentative D call TRBD1 (5 bases). Trimming pared 1 base from V and 8 bases from J, leaving 9 bases between. The V gene's germline CDR1 is SGHTA and CDR2 FQGNSA. The CDR3 runs 13 residues. CDR3: CASSLEQVYEQFF. CDR3 DNA: TGTGCCAGCAGCTTAGAACAGGTTTATGAGCAGTTCTTC.

This clone was recorded once. This chain connects TRBV27 to TRBJ2-1; no definite D call. Trimming took 2 bases from V and 5 from J, leaving 7 bases between them. CDR3 size: 13 residues. CDR1 is MNHEY and CDR2 is SMNVEV in the germline V gene (reference sequence). CDR3 in amino acids: CASSLMKHNEQFF. In nucleotides, the CDR3 is TGTGCCAGCAGTTTAATGAAGCACAATGAGCAGTTCTTC.

The rearrangement links TRBV18 to TRBJ2-7, with 8 bases identical to TRBD2. The germline V gene has CDR1 KGHSH and CDR2 LQKENI. The CDR3 is 14 amino acids. The V segment lost 2 bases and the J segment 4 bases; nucleotides outside the gene matches: 4. CDR3 amino acids: CASSPSGGRYEQYF. CDR3 nucleotide sequence: TGTGCCAGCTCACCATCGGGAGGGAGGTACGAGCAGTACTTC.